This T cell receptor (beta chain) comes out of a study of cytotoxic CD8 clonotypes in ibrutinib-treated CLL. Study in general: Patients attained approximately 24 partial and 2 complete responses; at median approximately 68 months, around 15 remained remitted while 12 progressed.

The protocol was immunoSEQ multiplex PCR, while the TCRdb copy is restricted to in-frame clones and leaves out a portion. The data hold 49,000 or so clones, with 45% to 55% observed a single time. This clone occurred many times. Between the trimmed V and J ends, which lost 5 bases and 4 bases, there was a span of 11 bases. In germline, CDR1 is PRHDT, CDR2 FYEKMQ (reference sequence). This CDR3 comprises 13 residues. The gene calls are TRBV13 and TRBJ2-5; D is unresolved. Here the sequenced sample was PBMCs, taken after 12 months of ibrutinib treatment. This TCR was recovered from a human donor with chronic lymphocytic leukemia. CDR3 in amino acids: CASSRPIGETQYF. The CDR3 DNA reads TGTGCCAGCAGCCGACCGATCGGAGAGACCCAGTACTTC.